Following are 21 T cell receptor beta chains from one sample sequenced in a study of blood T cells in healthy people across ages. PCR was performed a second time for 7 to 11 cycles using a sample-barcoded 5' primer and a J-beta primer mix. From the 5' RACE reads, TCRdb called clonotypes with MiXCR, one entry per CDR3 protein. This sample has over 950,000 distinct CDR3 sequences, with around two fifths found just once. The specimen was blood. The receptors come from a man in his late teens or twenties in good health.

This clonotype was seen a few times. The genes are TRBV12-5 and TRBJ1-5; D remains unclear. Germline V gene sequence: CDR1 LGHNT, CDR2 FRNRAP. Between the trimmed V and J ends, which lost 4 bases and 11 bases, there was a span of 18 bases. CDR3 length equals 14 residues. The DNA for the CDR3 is TGTGCTAGTGGTTCCTACAGTACCGGGTCGGCCCAGCATTTT. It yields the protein CASGSYSTGSAQHF.

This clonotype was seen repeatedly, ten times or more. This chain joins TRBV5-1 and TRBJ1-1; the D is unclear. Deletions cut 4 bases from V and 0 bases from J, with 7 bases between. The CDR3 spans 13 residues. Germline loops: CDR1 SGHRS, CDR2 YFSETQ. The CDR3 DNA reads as TGCGCCAGCAGCCCGATTATGAACACTGAAGCTTTCTTT. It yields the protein CASSPIMNTEAFF.

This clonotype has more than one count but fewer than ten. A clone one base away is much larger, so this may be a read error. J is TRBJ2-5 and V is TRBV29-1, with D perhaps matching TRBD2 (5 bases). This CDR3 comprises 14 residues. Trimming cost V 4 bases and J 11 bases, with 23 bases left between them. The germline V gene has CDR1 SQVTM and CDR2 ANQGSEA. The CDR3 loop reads CSVVEGRSYNEQYF. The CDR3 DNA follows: TGCAGCGTTGTAGAGGGTAGATCCTACAATGAGCAGTACTTC.

CDR3 protein: CASSSDRASNQPQHF. The CDR3 DNA is TGTGCCAGCAGCTCCGACAGGGCTAGCAATCAGCCCCAGCATTTT. V usage is TRBV12-3 or TRBV12-4 and J usage is TRBJ1-5, with TRBD1 matching 7 bases. V gave up 6 bases and J gave up 0 bases; unmatched junction bases: 5. This CDR3 is built from 15 residues.

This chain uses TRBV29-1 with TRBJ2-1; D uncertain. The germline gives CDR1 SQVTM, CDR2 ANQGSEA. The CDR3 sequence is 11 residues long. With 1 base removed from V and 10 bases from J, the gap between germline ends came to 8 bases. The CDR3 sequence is CSVEGHYEQFF. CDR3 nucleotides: TGCAGCGTTGAAGGACACTACGAGCAGTTCTTC.

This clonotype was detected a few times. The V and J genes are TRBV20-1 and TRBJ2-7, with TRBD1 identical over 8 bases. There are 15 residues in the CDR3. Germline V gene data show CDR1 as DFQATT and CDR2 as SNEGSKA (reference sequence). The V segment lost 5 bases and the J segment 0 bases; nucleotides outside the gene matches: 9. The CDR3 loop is CSARPGQAFSYEQYF. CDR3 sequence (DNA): TGCAGTGCTCGACCGGGACAGGCCTTCTCCTACGAGCAGTACTTC.

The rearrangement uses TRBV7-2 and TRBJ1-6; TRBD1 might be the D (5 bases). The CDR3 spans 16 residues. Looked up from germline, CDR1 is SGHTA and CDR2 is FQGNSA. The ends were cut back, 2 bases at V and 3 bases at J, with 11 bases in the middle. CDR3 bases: TGTGCCAGCAGCTTAAGTGGGACGGACTATAATTCACCCCTCCACTTT. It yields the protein CASSLSGTDYNSPLHF.

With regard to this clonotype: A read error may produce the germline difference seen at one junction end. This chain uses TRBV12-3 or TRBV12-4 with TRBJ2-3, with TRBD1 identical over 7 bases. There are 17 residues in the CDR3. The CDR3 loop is CASSVALDRHSTDTQYF. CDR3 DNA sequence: TGTGCCAGCAGTGTAGCGCTGGACAGGCATAGCACAGATACGCAGTATTTT.

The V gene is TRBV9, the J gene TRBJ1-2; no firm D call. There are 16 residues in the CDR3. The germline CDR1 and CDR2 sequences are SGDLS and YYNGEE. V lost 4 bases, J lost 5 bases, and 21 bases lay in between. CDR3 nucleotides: TGTGCCAGCAGCCCCCAACGGGCCCCTGGATATTATGGCTACACCTTC. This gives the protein CASSPQRAPGYYGYTF.

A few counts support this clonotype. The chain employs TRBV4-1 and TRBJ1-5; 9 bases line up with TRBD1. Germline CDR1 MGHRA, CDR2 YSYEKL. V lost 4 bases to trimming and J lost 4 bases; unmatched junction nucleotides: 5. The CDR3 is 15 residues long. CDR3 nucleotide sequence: TGCGCCAGCAGCCTCAGGACAGGGGATAATCAGCCCCAGCATTTT. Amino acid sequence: CASSLRTGDNQPQHF.

The CDR3 DNA reads TGTGCCAGCAGCCTCGAAGTGGCGAGGTACCAAGAGACCCAGTACTTC. Amino acid sequence: CASSLEVARYQETQYF. This rearrangement joins TRBV5-5 to TRBJ2-5; D not resolved. The CDR3 runs to 16 residues. Trimming shortened V by 4 bases and J by 0 bases, and 16 bases separated the two germline ends. From germline, CDR1 is SGHKS and CDR2 YYEKEE (reference sequence).

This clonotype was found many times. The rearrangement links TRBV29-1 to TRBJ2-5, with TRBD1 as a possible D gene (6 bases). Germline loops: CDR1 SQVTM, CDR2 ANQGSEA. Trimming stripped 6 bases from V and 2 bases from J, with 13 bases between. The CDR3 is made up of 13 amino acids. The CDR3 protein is CSVRGTGQETQYF. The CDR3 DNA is TGCAGCGTCAGGGGAACAGGACAAGAGACCCAGTACTTC. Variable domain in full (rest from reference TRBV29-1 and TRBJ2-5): SAVISQKPSRDICQRGTSLTIQCQVDSQVTMMFWYRQQPGQSLTLIATANQGSEATYESGFVIDKFPISRPNLTFSTLTVSNMSPEDSSIYLCSVRGTGQETQYFGPGTRLLVL.

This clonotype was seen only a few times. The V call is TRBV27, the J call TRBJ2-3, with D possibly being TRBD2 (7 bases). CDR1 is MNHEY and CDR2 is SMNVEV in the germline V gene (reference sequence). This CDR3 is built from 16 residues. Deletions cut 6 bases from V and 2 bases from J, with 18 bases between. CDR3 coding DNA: TGTGCCAGCAGCCTAGGGGGGGATGCGCCCACAGATACGCAGTATTTT. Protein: CASSLGGDAPTDTQYF.

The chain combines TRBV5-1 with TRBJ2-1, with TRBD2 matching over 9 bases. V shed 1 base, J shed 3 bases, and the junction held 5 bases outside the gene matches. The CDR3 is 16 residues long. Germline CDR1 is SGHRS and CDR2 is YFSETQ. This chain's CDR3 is CASSLNSGGLYNEQFF. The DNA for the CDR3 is TGCGCCAGCAGCTTGAATAGCGGGGGCCTCTACAATGAGCAGTTCTTC.

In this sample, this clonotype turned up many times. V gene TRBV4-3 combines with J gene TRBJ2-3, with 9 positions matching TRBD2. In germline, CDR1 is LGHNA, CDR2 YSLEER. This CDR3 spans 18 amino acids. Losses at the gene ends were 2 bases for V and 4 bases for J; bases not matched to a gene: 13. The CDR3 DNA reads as TGCGCCAGCAGCCAAAATAATTTACTAGCGGGTAGCCCAGATACGCAGTATTTT. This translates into CASSQNNLLAGSPDTQYF.

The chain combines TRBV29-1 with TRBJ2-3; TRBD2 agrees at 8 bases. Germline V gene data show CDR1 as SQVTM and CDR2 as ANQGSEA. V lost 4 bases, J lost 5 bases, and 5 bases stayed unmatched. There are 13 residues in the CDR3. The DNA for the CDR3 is TGCAGCGTTGTCCGGGGGGGAGGAGATACGCAGTATTTT. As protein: CSVVRGGGDTQYF.

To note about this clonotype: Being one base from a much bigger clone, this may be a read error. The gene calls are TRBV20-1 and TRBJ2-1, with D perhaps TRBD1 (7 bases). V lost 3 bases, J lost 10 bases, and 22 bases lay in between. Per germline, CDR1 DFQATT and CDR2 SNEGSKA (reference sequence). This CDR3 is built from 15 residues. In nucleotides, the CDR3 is TGCAGTGCTAGGGCAGACACAGGAGGGGGCTACGAGCAGTTCTTC. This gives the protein CSARADTGGGYEQFF.

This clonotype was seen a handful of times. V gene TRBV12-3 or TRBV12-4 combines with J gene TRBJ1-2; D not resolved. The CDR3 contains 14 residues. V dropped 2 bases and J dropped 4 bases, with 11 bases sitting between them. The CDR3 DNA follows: TGTGCCAGCAGTTTAAGGGCCTACGGCTATGGCTACACCTTC. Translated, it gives CASSLRAYGYGYTF.

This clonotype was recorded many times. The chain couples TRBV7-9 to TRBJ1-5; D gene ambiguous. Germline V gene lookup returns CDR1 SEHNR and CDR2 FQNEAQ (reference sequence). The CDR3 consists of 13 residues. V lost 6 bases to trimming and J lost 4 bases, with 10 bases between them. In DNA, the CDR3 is TGTGCCAGCAGTTTGAGGCCGAATCAGCCCCAGCATTTT. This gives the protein CASSLRPNQPQHF.

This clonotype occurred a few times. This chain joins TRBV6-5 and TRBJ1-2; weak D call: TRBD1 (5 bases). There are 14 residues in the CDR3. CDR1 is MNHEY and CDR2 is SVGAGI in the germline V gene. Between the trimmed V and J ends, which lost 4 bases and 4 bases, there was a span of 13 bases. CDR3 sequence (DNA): TGTGCCAGCAGTTCTCAGGGAAGGCGCTATGGCTACACCTTC. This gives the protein CASSSQGRRYGYTF.

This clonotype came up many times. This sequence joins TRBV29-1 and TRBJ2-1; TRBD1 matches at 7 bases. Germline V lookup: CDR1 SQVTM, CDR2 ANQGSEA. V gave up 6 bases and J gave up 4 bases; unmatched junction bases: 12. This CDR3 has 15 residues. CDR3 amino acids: CSVPLGTDPYNEQFF. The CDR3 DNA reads TGCAGCGTCCCGCTCGGGACAGATCCTTACAATGAGCAGTTCTTC.